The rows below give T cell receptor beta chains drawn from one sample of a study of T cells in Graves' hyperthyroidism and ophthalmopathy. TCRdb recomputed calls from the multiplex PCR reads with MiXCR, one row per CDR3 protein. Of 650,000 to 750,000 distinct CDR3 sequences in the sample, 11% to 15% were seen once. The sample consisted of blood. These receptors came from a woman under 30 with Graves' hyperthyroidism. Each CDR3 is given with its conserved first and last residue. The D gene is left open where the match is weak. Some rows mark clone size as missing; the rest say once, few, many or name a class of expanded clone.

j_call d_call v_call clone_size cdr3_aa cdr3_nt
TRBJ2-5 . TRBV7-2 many CASGKGLEETQYF TGTGCCAGCGGGAAGGGGCTTGAAGAGACCCAGTACTTC
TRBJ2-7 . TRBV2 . CAGSEEWGGSGQYF TGTGCCGGCAGTGAGGAGTGGGGAGGTAGCGGGCAGTACTTC
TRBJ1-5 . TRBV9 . CASSLRSSMGPQHF TGTGCCAGCAGCCTAAGGTCTAGCATGGGGCCCCAGCATTTT
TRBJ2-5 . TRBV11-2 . CASSFHPQAETQYF TGTGCCAGCAGCTTCCACCCCCAGGCCGAGACCCAGTACTTC
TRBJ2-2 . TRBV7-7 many CASSLAQGGGELFF TGTGCTAGCAGCTTAGCGCAGGGAGGCGGGGAGCTGTTTTTT
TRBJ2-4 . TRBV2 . CASIPRDNQYF TGTGCCAGCATCCCCCGGGATAATCAGTACTTC
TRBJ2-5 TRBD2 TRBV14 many CASSQDGSGGQETQYF TGTGCCAGCAGCCAAGATGGAAGCGGGGGCCAAGAGACCCAGTACTTC
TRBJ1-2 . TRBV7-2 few CASSLGATNYGYTF TGTGCCAGCAGCTTGGGCGCCACTAACTATGGCTACACCTTC
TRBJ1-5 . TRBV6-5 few CASSYSLQANQPQHF TGTGCCAGCAGTTACTCGCTTCAAGCTAATCAGCCCCAGCATTTT
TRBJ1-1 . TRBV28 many CASSPSYRPNTEAFF TGTGCCAGCAGCCCCTCGTACAGGCCGAACACTGAAGCTTTCTTT
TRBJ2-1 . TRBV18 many CASSPLLGSYNEQFF TGTGCCAGCTCACCACTGCTGGGCTCCTACAATGAGCAGTTCTTC
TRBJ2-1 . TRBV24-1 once CATSDPTGRRGDEQFF TGTGCCACCAGTGATCCCACAGGGCGGAGGGGCGATGAGCAGTTCTTC